A single sample is the source of the 24 T cell receptor beta chains below, sequenced in a study of blood T cell repertoires in COVID-19. Some clones are missing from TCRdb's copy, which holds only in-frame ones; the method was immunoSEQ multiplex PCR. The sample records 200,000 or so clones, roughly four fifths being singletons. The specimen was peripheral blood. These receptor sequences come from a woman between 40 and 55 years old with acute or convalescent COVID-19.

The V call is TRBV28, the J call TRBJ1-5; D gene uncertain. V was shortened by 3 bases and J by 5 bases, with 17 bases between the two germline ends. The CDR3 runs 16 residues. Germline CDR1 is MDHEN and CDR2 is SYDVKM. For the CDR3, the DNA is TGTGCCAGCAGTTTCGTGTTGAGGCAGCTAGATCAGCCCCAGCATTTT. Protein sequence: CASSFVLRQLDQPQHF. The full variable domain, completed using reference TRBV28 and TRBJ1-5, is DVKVTQSSRYLVKRTGEKVFLECVQDMDHENMFWYRQDPGLGLRLIYFSYDVKMKEKGDIPEGYSVSREKKERFSLILESASTNQTSMYLCASSFVLRQLDQPQHFGDGTRLSIL.

J is TRBJ2-3 and V is TRBV21-1; TRBD2 reflects the table's D call only, with no check against the DNA. TRBV21-1 is shown as a pseudogene. CDR3 length: 12 residues. The CDR3: CASSSGTDTQYF. In nucleotides, the CDR3 is TGTGCCAGCAGCAGCGGAACAGATACGCAGTATTTT.

Only a few counts were recorded for this clone. The V and J genes are TRBV19 and TRBJ2-2, with D unclear. The V and J ends lost 0 bases and 9 bases respectively, with 14 bases between them. Germline-derived CDR1 and CDR2 are LNHDA and SQIVND (reference sequence). This CDR3 region has 15 residues. The CDR3 region has the DNA TGTGCCAGTAGTATAGACGCTTCGACTGGCAGGGAGCTGTTTTTT. Protein: CASSIDASTGRELFF.

The chain links TRBV7-8 to TRBJ1-4; TRBD1 matches 8 bases. From germline, CDR1 is SGHVS and CDR2 FQNEAQ. This CDR3 region has 16 residues. V was clipped by 1 base and J by 9 bases; unmatched bases: 10. Here the CDR3 reads CASSLDSWTGTKKLFF. The CDR3 DNA sequence: TGTGCCAGCAGCTTAGATAGTTGGACAGGGACGAAAAAACTGTTTTTT.

This clone was seen a single time. V and J are TRBV4-1 and TRBJ2-1, with TRBD2 matching over 9 bases. The CDR3 length is 17 residues. The trim removed 0 bases at V and 1 base at J, leaving 4 bases unmatched. Germline-derived CDR1 and CDR2 are MGHRA and YSYEKL. This CDR3 is CASSQEAGLASYNEQFF. Written as DNA, the CDR3 is TGCGCCAGCAGCCAAGAAGCGGGACTAGCTTCCTACAATGAGCAGTTCTTC.

With regard to this clone: The same CDR3 is also encoded by other DNA sequences in this sample. This chain joins TRBV10-2 and TRBJ2-7, with 7 bases aligning to TRBD2. Germline V lookup: CDR1 WSHSY, CDR2 SAAADI. Losses at the gene ends were 7 bases for V and 3 bases for J; bases not matched to a gene: 12. The CDR3 consists of 15 residues. In DNA, the CDR3 is TGCGCCAGCATGGGAAGAGCGGGGCATCTCTACGAGCAGTACTTC. Residues: CASMGRAGHLYEQYF.

V is TRBV28 and J is TRBJ2-2; D gene ambiguous. This CDR3 is built from 11 residues. V lost 7 bases to trimming and J lost 7 bases, with 7 bases between them. Germline V gene lookup returns CDR1 MDHEN and CDR2 SYDVKM. CDR3 nucleotides: TGTGCCAGCAATGGGCTCGGGGAGCTGTTTTTT. As protein: CASNGLGELFF. Based on the CDR3 plus reference TRBV28 and TRBJ2-2, the full variable domain is DVKVTQSSRYLVKRTGEKVFLECVQDMDHENMFWYRQDPGLGLRLIYFSYDVKMKEKGDIPEGYSVSREKKERFSLILESASTNQTSMYLCASNGLGELFFGEGSRLTVL.

Written as DNA, the CDR3 is TGTGCCAGCAGTTATGAGCAGGGGTTGTACGAGCAGTACTTC. It specifies CASSYEQGLYEQYF. V usage is TRBV5-6 and J usage is TRBJ2-7; a possible D gene is TRBD1 (6 bases). This CDR3 region has 14 residues. CDR1 and CDR2 (germline): SGHDT, YYEEEE. The V end lost 5 bases, the J end lost 4 bases, and 16 bases lay between the germline ends.

The chain combines TRBV11-2 with TRBJ2-1, with 8 bases aligning to TRBD2. The CDR3 covers 15 residues. Germline assignment: CDR1 SGHAT and CDR2 FQNNGV. Trimming took 5 bases from V and 9 from J; bases not matched to a gene: 12. DNA of the CDR3: TGTGCCAGCAGCCAAGAAGGGGTAGCGGGAAGTGAGCAGTTCTTC. It encodes CASSQEGVAGSEQFF.

J is TRBJ2-5 and V is TRBV5-1, with TRBD2 matching 10 bases. Germline CDR1 SGHRS, CDR2 YFSETQ. This CDR3 region has 14 residues. J gave up 4 bases and V 4 bases, and 4 bases lay outside the gene matches. For the CDR3, the DNA is TGCGCCAGCAGCGACACTAGCGGGGTAGAGACCCAGTACTTC. Translated, it gives CASSDTSGVETQYF.

This sequence joins TRBV3-1 (or the pseudogene TRBV3-2) and TRBJ1-2; TRBD1 agrees at 10 bases. The germline V gene encodes CDR1 LGHDT and CDR2 YNNKEL (reference sequence). This CDR3 comprises 14 residues. V gave up 3 bases and J gave up 4 bases; unmatched junction bases: 2. For the CDR3, the DNA is TGTGCCAGCAGCCAGGGACAGGGGCCCTATGGCTACACCTTC. This translates into CASSQGQGPYGYTF.

CDR3 sequence reads: CASSEAGQGYEQYF. The CDR3 bases are TGTGCCAGCAGTGAAGCCGGACAGGGGTACGAGCAGTACTTC. The V call is TRBV6-1, the J call TRBJ2-7, with 9 bases fitting TRBD1. The CDR3 contains 14 residues. Losses at the gene ends were 0 bases for V and 4 bases for J; bases not matched to a gene: 1. The V gene's germline CDR1 is MNHNS and CDR2 SASEGT.

This clone came up once. The chain links TRBV2 to TRBJ2-3; TRBD2 matches 9 bases. Germline V lookup: CDR1 SNHLY, CDR2 FYNNEI. The CDR3 covers 14 residues. V trimming: 5 bases; J trimming: 5 bases; junction bases outside the gene matches: 5. This CDR3 reads CASSRTSDRDTQYF. In DNA, the CDR3 is TGTGCCAGCAGTCGGACTAGCGATCGAGATACGCAGTATTTT.

This clone was detected a few times. This sequence joins TRBV7-2 and TRBJ2-7; D remains ambiguous. Germline CDR1 SGHTA, CDR2 FQGNSA. This CDR3 contains 14 residues. V was cut by 3 bases and J by 3 bases, with 12 bases left in between. The CDR3 is CASSFQSQDYEQYF. The DNA for the CDR3 is TGTGCCAGCAGCTTTCAAAGTCAGGACTACGAGCAGTACTTC.

The V gene is TRBV28, the J gene TRBJ2-4; possible D gene TRBD1, 5 bases. Germline V gene data show CDR1 as MDHEN and CDR2 as SYDVKM. The length of the CDR3 is 17 residues. With 6 bases removed from V and 1 base from J, the gap between germline ends came to 19 bases. For the CDR3, the DNA is TGTGCCAGCAGACCCCCCGAAGGGGAAAGGGCCAAAAACATTCAGTACTTC. Translation: CASRPPEGERAKNIQYF.

The rearrangement uses TRBV5-1 and TRBJ1-2; 12 positions agree with TRBD1. Germline trimming cut 0 bases from V and 4 bases from J; bases unmatched to any gene: 7. This CDR3 comprises 17 residues. Germline CDR1 SGHRS, CDR2 YFSETQ. The DNA of the CDR3 is TGCGCCAGCAGCTTGGTTTTCGGGGACAGGGGGCTCTATGGCTACACCTTC. This sequence encodes CASSLVFGDRGLYGYTF.

The sample holds a few counts of this clone. This chain connects TRBV2 to TRBJ2-3; no clear D gene. V was trimmed by 7 bases and J by 5 bases, leaving 10 bases between them. Germline assignment: CDR1 SNHLY and CDR2 FYNNEI. The CDR3 is 12 amino acids. Here the CDR3 reads CASTASGDTQYF. Here the CDR3 DNA reads TGTGCCAGCACGGCCTCGGGAGATACGCAGTATTTT.

This chain uses TRBV18 with TRBJ1-1; 10 bases are a match to TRBD1. The V gene end was trimmed by 4 bases and the J gene end by 1 base; junction bases not matched to a gene: 3. This CDR3 is built from 15 residues. Germline values: CDR1 KGHSH, CDR2 LQKENI. CDR3 sequence (DNA): TGTGCCAGCTCACAATGGACAGGGGGGAACACTGAAGCTTTCTTT. This codes for CASSQWTGGNTEAFF.

V is TRBV24-1 and J is TRBJ2-5, with TRBD2 as a possible D gene (5 bases). This CDR3 has 15 amino acids. The germline V gene encodes CDR1 KGHDR and CDR2 SFDVKD. V was shortened by 3 bases and J by 1 base, with 11 bases between the two germline ends. CDR3: CATSDPADFQETQYF. CDR3 nucleotide sequence: TGTGCCACCAGTGATCCCGCGGACTTCCAAGAGACCCAGTACTTC.

The chain employs TRBV15 and TRBJ2-7; D call uncertain. The germline CDR1 and CDR2 sequences are LNHNV and YYDKDF (reference sequence). The germline V and J ends were trimmed by 3 bases and 5 bases, with 11 bases remaining between them. The CDR3 has 13 residues. The DNA for the CDR3 is TGTGCCACCAGCAGCGGAGACCCAGACGAGCAGTACTTC. Protein: CATSSGDPDEQYF.

V usage is TRBV27 and J usage is TRBJ1-2; TRBD1 aligns across 7 bases. V lost 3 bases, J lost 7 bases, and 11 bases stayed unmatched. The CDR3 covers 15 residues. Germline V CDR1 and CDR2: MNHEY, SMNVEV (reference sequence). The CDR3 nucleotides are TGTGCCAGCAGTTTTTCGTCGACAGGGTTAAGTGGCTACACCTTC. Translating gives CASSFSSTGLSGYTF.

This clone was detected only once. This chain connects TRBV5-4 to TRBJ2-2; 7 nucleotides align to TRBD2. Germline values: CDR1 SGHNT, CDR2 YYREEE (reference sequence). Trimming took 3 bases from V and 1 from J; bases not matched to a gene: 6. The CDR3 covers 16 residues. CDR3 residues: CASSSSGLGNTGELFF. The CDR3 DNA sequence: TGTGCCAGCAGCTCCTCCGGACTAGGGAACACCGGGGAGCTGTTTTTT.

The V gene is TRBV2, the J gene TRBJ1-5, with TRBD1 identical over 8 bases. Germline CDR1 is SNHLY and CDR2 is FYNNEI. CDR3 length equals 15 residues. V dropped 6 bases and J dropped 4; count of bases not matched to a gene: 8. The CDR3 loop reads CASSRDRPDNQPQHF. CDR3 nucleotides: TGTGCCAGCAGCCGGGACAGGCCAGATAATCAGCCCCAGCATTTT.

This clone was detected a few times. This sequence joins TRBV27 and TRBJ1-5; D ambiguous. CDR1 is MNHEY and CDR2 is SMNVEV in the germline V gene (reference sequence). This CDR3 has 15 amino acids. V lost 0 bases, J lost 4 bases, and 10 bases lay in between. The CDR3 DNA sequence: TGTGCCAGCAGTTTATCGTGGCTCATGAATCAGCCCCAGCATTTT. This encodes CASSLSWLMNQPQHF.